The rows below give T cell receptor beta chains drawn from one sample of a study of blood T cell repertoires in COVID-19. Using immunoSEQ multiplex PCR, the repertoire was profiled, and TCRdb retains in-frame clones only, with some absent. The table has tens of thousands of clones, approximately 80% seen once; the top ten hold over 8.5%. The sequenced material came from peripheral blood. The receptors originated from a man aged 55-75 years with acute or convalescent COVID-19. Both conserved end residues are part of each CDR3.

v_call	j_call	cdr3_aa
TRBV15	TRBJ1-1	CATSRDRTWATEAFF
TRBV4-1	TRBJ2-7	CASSRQVAAYYEQYF
TRBV6-2/TRBV6-3	TRBJ1-5	CASSYRPGQGLNQPQHF
TRBV7-3	TRBJ1-1	CASSLTPSGGTEAFF
TRBV6-5	TRBJ1-1	CASSIRPDRDGAFF
TRBV4-1	TRBJ1-1	CASSQTGHTEAFF
TRBV12-3/TRBV12-4	TRBJ2-2	CASRGGQGGELFF
TRBV27	TRBJ1-5	CASSLAGPNQPQHF
TRBV7-6	TRBJ2-7	CASSHGTGWEQYF
TRBV19	TRBJ1-2	CASSIGTGFDYGYTF
TRBV5-6	TRBJ1-2	CASSVDRGLYYGYTF
TRBV5-6	TRBJ2-7	CASSLASEQYF
TRBV12-5	TRBJ1-2	CASGLGSTGVYGYTF
TRBV5-5	TRBJ2-7	CASSLGIGVEQYF
TRBV27	TRBJ1-2	CASRRPGQGNYGYTF
TRBV6-5	TRBJ2-6	CASETGVVVLTF
TRBV3-1/TRBV3-2	TRBJ1-2	CASSQQTGGGGGYTF
TRBV19	TRBJ2-7	CASSFEGTGTYEQYF
TRBV5-1	TRBJ2-5	CASSLRGRGEETQYF
TRBV29-1	TRBJ1-2	CSVEDAVGDYGYTF
TRBV28	TRBJ2-3	CASAQETDTQYF
TRBV7-2	TRBJ2-3	CASSLGRADTQYF
TRBV6-5	TRBJ2-7	CASSLIRQAAYEQYF
TRBV15	TRBJ1-1	CATSRRGATEAFF
TRBV25-1	TRBJ1-2	CASSEDSLYGYTF
TRBV2	TRBJ2-7	CASSQLYEQYF
TRBV7-3	TRBJ2-1	CASSPISAGPYNEQFF
TRBV19	TRBJ1-1	CASKREGAQSQAFF
TRBV10-3	TRBJ1-5	CAISGGENQPQHF
TRBV29-1	TRBJ1-1	CSVASPGQNTEAFF
TRBV7-3	TRBJ2-2	CASSFITGGAGTGELFF
TRBV6-5	TRBJ2-7	CASSYGGGNRDEQYF
TRBV6-2/TRBV6-3	TRBJ1-6	CASSYGTGGSPLHF
TRBV24-1	TRBJ1-1	CATSDFGTGGKPNTEAFF
TRBV7-3	TRBJ2-5	CASSLSGETQYF
TRBV5-1	TRBJ1-1	CASSSRLENTEAFF
TRBV5-1	TRBJ1-1	CASSTQGSNTEAFF
TRBV5-1	TRBJ1-1	CASSYGDREAFF
TRBV7-2	TRBJ2-7	CASSPGPGAYEQYF
TRBV6-5	TRBJ2-5	CASSYSTIGGQETQYF
TRBV28	TRBJ1-2	CASSHRDTTSKGYTF
TRBV7-2	TRBJ1-5	CASSPESQVNQPQHF
TRBV4-2	TRBJ2-1	CASSPSWMSGGLSSNEQFF
TRBV19	TRBJ1-2	CASSIDSTGTVGYTF
TRBV6-2/TRBV6-3	TRBJ2-1	CASSSLTLGAQGNEQFF
TRBV2	TRBJ1-4	CASSFPRQNYEKLFF
TRBV5-1	TRBJ1-4	CASSRGQGASYEKLFF
TRBV2	TRBJ2-3	CASSTGDLRDTQYF
TRBV7-2	TRBJ2-2	CASRSSGGVTGELFF
TRBV5-1	TRBJ1-2	CASSLTDSYGYTF
TRBV13	TRBJ2-1	CASSLGVRGGNEQFF
TRBV27	TRBJ2-1	CASSIRGFSYNEQFF
TRBV6-2/TRBV6-3	TRBJ1-5	CASSRGRQPQHF
TRBV27	TRBJ2-5	CASAPGTTQETQYF
TRBV5-4	TRBJ2-1	CASSVKDAGVYNEQFF
TRBV30	TRBJ2-3	CAWSPTGTDTQYF
TRBV5-1	TRBJ1-1	CASSPGGGGGEAFF
TRBV7-9	TRBJ2-5	CASSPRLAGGLQETQYF
TRBV28	TRBJ2-7	CASTGQDYEQYF
TRBV11-2	TRBJ1-5	CASSLGPNQPQHF